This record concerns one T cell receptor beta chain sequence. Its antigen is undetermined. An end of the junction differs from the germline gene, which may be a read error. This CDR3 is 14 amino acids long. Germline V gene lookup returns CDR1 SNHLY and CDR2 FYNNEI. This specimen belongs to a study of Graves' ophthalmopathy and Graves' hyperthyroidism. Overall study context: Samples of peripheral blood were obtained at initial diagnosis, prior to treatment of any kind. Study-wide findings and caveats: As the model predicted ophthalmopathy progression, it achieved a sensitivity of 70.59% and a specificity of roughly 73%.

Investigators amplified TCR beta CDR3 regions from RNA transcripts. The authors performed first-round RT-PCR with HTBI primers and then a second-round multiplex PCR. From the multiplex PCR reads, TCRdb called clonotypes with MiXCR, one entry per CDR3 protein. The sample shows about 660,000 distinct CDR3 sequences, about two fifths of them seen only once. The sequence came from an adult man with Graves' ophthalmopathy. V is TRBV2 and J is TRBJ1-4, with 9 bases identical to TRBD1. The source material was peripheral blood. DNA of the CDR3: TGTGCCACCAGTGAGTCCGGGACAGGGGAAAAACTGTTTTTT. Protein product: CATSESGTGEKLFF.